This T cell receptor (beta chain) originates from a study of control samples from healthy donors and cancer patients. V was trimmed by 3 bases and J by 5 bases, leaving 16 bases between them. The CDR3 runs to 16 residues. Germline CDR1 and CDR2: LNHDA and SQIVND (reference sequence). This clone was seen once. Other DNA sequences in the same sample also yield this CDR3. Clones were sequenced by immunoSEQ multiplex PCR, and TCRdb holds only the in-frame ones, with some missing. The profile shows 75,000 to 90,000 clones, 85% of them singletons. The source is a woman in her 40s in good health. The V call is TRBV19, the J call TRBJ2-2; D possibly corresponds to TRBD1 (5 bases). The specimen was blood. For the CDR3, the DNA is TGTGCCAGTAGTATCCTGGGGCAGGGTGGGACCGGGGAGCTGTTTTTT. Protein product: CASSILGQGGTGELFF.